The 22 T cell receptor beta chains below were found in one sample sequenced in a study of blood T cells in healthy people across ages. Primers used in a second PCR of roughly 7 to 12 cycles were a sample-barcoded 5' primer and a J-beta primer mix. TCRdb re-derived calls from the 5' RACE reads in MiXCR, one entry per CDR3 protein. The data contain 850,000 to 1,000,000 distinct CDR3 sequences, approximately 49% of them singletons. The sample comprised blood. The receptor set was obtained from a man aged 30-40 years in good health.

This chain joins TRBV5-1 and TRBJ2-3; 9 bases are shared with TRBD2. From germline, CDR1 is SGHRS and CDR2 YFSETQ. Trimming cost V 2 bases and J 0 bases; bases outside gene matches: 7. The CDR3 is 17 residues long. This CDR3 reads CASSFGSGGLSTDTQYF. The CDR3 DNA follows: TGCGCCAGCAGCTTTGGGAGCGGGGGGCTTAGCACAGATACGCAGTATTTT.

The J gene is TRBJ2-7, the V gene TRBV27; 7 nucleotides match TRBD1. With 8 bases clipped from V and 0 bases from J, the junction kept 10 bases outside the gene matches. CDR3 size: 15 residues. Germline-derived CDR1 and CDR2 are MNHEY and SMNVEV (reference sequence). CDR3 sequence: CASGLTGDSSYEQYF. CDR3 DNA: TGTGCCAGCGGGCTAACAGGGGACAGCTCCTACGAGCAGTACTTC.

This clonotype has a handful of counts. The rearrangement uses TRBV2 and TRBJ2-3, with D tentatively TRBD2 (6 bases). The CDR3 has 12 amino acids. The V end was cut by 2 bases, the J end by 7 bases, with 7 bases between. CDR1 is SNHLY, CDR2 FYNNEI, per germline. The CDR3 here is CASSERGNTQYF. DNA for the CDR3: TGTGCCAGCAGTGAACGGGGGAATACGCAGTATTTT. The full variable domain, completed using reference TRBV2 and TRBJ2-3, is EPEVTQTPSHQVTQMGQEVILRCVPISNHLYFYWYRQILGQKVEFLVSFYNNEISEKSEIFDDQFSVERPDGSNFTLKIRSTKLEDSAMYFCASSERGNTQYFGPGTRLTVL.

V and J are TRBV5-1 and TRBJ1-1, with D maybe TRBD1 (5 bases). The CDR3 is 16 amino acids. CDR1 and CDR2 from the germline V gene are SGHRS and YFSETQ. V lost 4 bases to trimming and J lost 6 bases, with 22 bases between them. The CDR3 reads CASSRRAGQGLPEAFF. DNA of the CDR3: TGCGCCAGCAGCAGGCGAGCGGGCCAGGGATTGCCTGAAGCTTTCTTT.

J is TRBJ2-1 and V is TRBV21-1; the D call in the table, TRBD2, was not verified against the DNA. TRBV21-1 corresponds to a pseudogene. The CDR3 spans 20 residues. CDR3 amino acids: CASSKALWTSGGTRGNEQFF. The CDR3 nucleotides read TGTGCCAGCAGCAAAGCGCTTTGGACTAGCGGGGGCACGAGGGGCAATGAGCAGTTCTTC.

Remarks on this clonotype: The germline gene is not matched at one end of the junction; a read error may be the cause. This chain connects TRBV5-1 to TRBJ2-3; 8 bases agree with TRBD2. CDR1 and CDR2 (germline): SGHRS, YFSETQ. The CDR3 runs to 14 residues. CDR3 sequence reads: CASRGNSGADAQYF. Here the CDR3 DNA reads TGCGCCAGCAGAGGAAATAGCGGGGCAGATGCGCAGTATTTT. The variable domain in full, with the rest retrieved from reference TRBV5-1 and TRBJ2-3, is KAGVTQTPRYLIKTRGQQVTLSCSPISGHRSVSWYQQTPGQGLQFLFEYFSETQRNKGNFPGRFSGRQFSNSRSEMNVSTLELGDSALYLCASRGNSGADAQYFGPGTRLTVL.

The chain carries TRBV6-1 and TRBJ1-4; 7 nucleotides agree with TRBD1. This CDR3 is 13 amino acids long. Germline V gene data show CDR1 as MNHNS and CDR2 as SASEGT. Unmatched junction bases numbered 7, after V lost 7 bases and J lost 8 bases. As DNA, the CDR3 is TGTGCCAGCACCTCCCAGGGGGGCGAAAAACTGTTTTTT. It codes for CASTSQGGEKLFF.

The J gene is TRBJ2-3, the V gene TRBV20-1, with D possibly being TRBD1 (6 bases). The CDR3 loop spans 13 amino acids. V was trimmed by 6 bases and J by 5 bases, leaving 15 bases between them. Germline V gene lookup returns CDR1 DFQATT and CDR2 SNEGSKA (reference sequence). CDR3 loop: CSASLGAGDTQYF. The CDR3 nucleotides are TGCAGTGCAAGCCTGGGGGCCGGAGATACGCAGTATTTT.

In DNA form, the CDR3 reads TGTGCCAGCAGTGCGGGGCCCAATCAGCCCCAGCATTTT. Translation gives CASSAGPNQPQHF. The genes are TRBV2 and TRBJ1-5; a weak D match, TRBD1 (5 bases). Trimming pared 4 bases from V and 3 bases from J, leaving 7 bases between. The CDR3 totals 13 residues. Per germline, CDR1 SNHLY and CDR2 FYNNEI.

This chain connects TRBV5-1 to TRBJ2-4, with D perhaps TRBD2 (6 bases). The CDR3 has 15 amino acids. V was shortened by 1 base and J by 10 bases, with 18 bases between the two germline ends. Germline CDR1 reads SGHRS; CDR2 reads YFSETQ. CDR3 in amino acids: CASSLKSEGVKIQYF. DNA of the CDR3: TGCGCCAGCAGCTTGAAGTCGGAGGGAGTAAAAATTCAGTACTTC.

The J gene is TRBJ2-3, the V gene TRBV28; D might be TRBD1 or TRBD2, each matching 6 bases. The germline V gene encodes CDR1 MDHEN and CDR2 SYDVKM. Trimming cost V 7 bases and J 5 bases, with 19 bases left between them. This CDR3 is 15 amino acids long. The CDR3 nucleotides are TGTGCCAGCACCTCGGGGGCGAGAGCGGAAGATACGCAGTATTTT. Its protein product is CASTSGARAEDTQYF.

In this sample, this clonotype turned up a few times. Compared with germline, one end of the junction differs, possibly owing to a read error. V is TRBV11-2 and J is TRBJ1-2; D is ambiguous. The CDR3 loop spans 14 amino acids. Germline V gives CDR1 SGHAT, CDR2 FQNNGV. The CDR3 spells CASSLEFRNYGYTF. The CDR3 DNA reads as TGTGCCAGCAGCTTAGAGTTCCGGAACTATGGTTACACCTTC. Using reference TRBV11-2 and TRBJ1-2 for the parts outside the CDR3, the full variable domain is EAGVAQSPRYKIIEKRQSVAFWCNPISGHATLYWYQQILGQGPKLLIQFQNNGVVDDSQLPKDRFSAERLKGVDSTLKIQPAKLEDSAVYLCASSLEFRNYGYTFGSGTRLTVV.

This rearrangement joins TRBV7-2 to TRBJ2-3; 9 bases fit TRBD2. V lost 8 bases to trimming and J lost 3 bases; unmatched junction nucleotides: 9. This CDR3 has 15 residues. From germline, CDR1 is SGHTA and CDR2 FQGNSA. In DNA form, the CDR3 reads TGTGCCAGCCACCGGGGGACTAGCACAACAGATACGCAGTATTTT. It encodes CASHRGTSTTDTQYF.

In this sample, this clonotype turned up a few times. This chain's CDR3 is CASSIEGARNSPLHF. As DNA, the CDR3 is TGTGCCAGTAGTATAGAAGGGGCGCGGAATTCACCCCTCCACTTT. V gene TRBV19 combines with J gene TRBJ1-6, with D perhaps matching TRBD1 (5 bases). The V and J ends lost 0 bases and 7 bases respectively, with 10 bases between them. The CDR3 has 15 amino acids. The V gene's germline CDR1 is LNHDA and CDR2 SQIVND (reference sequence).

This rearrangement joins TRBV3-1 to TRBJ2-7; tentatively, D is TRBD2 (5 bases). This CDR3 is 15 amino acids long. Germline V gene data show CDR1 as LGHDT and CDR2 as YNNKEL (reference sequence). Trimming took off 0 bases at V and 2 bases at J, with 11 bases between the two ends. The CDR3 sequence: CASSQDRLRAYEQYF. The CDR3 DNA sequence: TGTGCCAGCAGCCAAGATAGGTTGCGGGCCTACGAGCAGTACTTC.

J is TRBJ2-1 and V is TRBV4-3; D gene ambiguous. Germline-derived CDR1 and CDR2 are LGHNA and YSLEER. The CDR3 loop spans 15 amino acids. V was cut by 0 bases and J by 7 bases, with 13 bases left in between. CDR3 sequence: CASSQELTPENEQFF. The DNA for the CDR3 is TGCGCCAGCAGCCAAGAGCTGACTCCAGAGAATGAGCAGTTCTTC.

This clonotype came up a few times. The chain joins TRBV5-1 to TRBJ1-1; D not resolved. This CDR3 contains 14 residues. CDR1 is SGHRS, CDR2 YFSETQ, per germline. V was pared by 4 bases and J by 3 bases, with 13 bases between. The CDR3 spells CASSRGQVDTEAFF. In DNA form, the CDR3 reads TGCGCCAGCAGCCGCGGCCAGGTGGACACTGAAGCTTTCTTT. Drawing the rest from reference TRBV5-1 and TRBJ1-1, the complete variable domain is KAGVTQTPRYLIKTRGQQVTLSCSPISGHRSVSWYQQTPGQGLQFLFEYFSETQRNKGNFPGRFSGRQFSNSRSEMNVSTLELGDSALYLCASSRGQVDTEAFFGQGTRLTVV.

Comments on this clonotype: One end of the junction fails to match germline, which may point to a read error. The gene calls are TRBV4-3 and TRBJ2-6; D is ambiguous. The CDR3 loop spans 16 amino acids. Germline loops: CDR1 LGHNA, CDR2 YSLEER. Here the CDR3 reads CAGSQDSNSGANVLTF. The CDR3 bases are TGCGCCGGCAGCCAAGATAGTAACTCTGGGGCCAACGTCCTGACTTTC.

The V and J genes are TRBV4-2 and TRBJ2-5; TRBD2 matches at 7 bases. Germline CDR1 and CDR2: LGHNA and YNFKEQ. CDR3 length: 15 amino acids. J lost 5 bases, V lost 3 bases, and 9 bases had no gene match. The CDR3 region has the DNA TGTGCCAGCAGCCAGGGAGCGGGGAGGTTCGAGACCCAGTACTTC. This gives the protein CASSQGAGRFETQYF.

This sequence joins TRBV20-1 and TRBJ2-2; 10 nucleotides align to TRBD2. Germline V gives CDR1 DFQATT, CDR2 SNEGSKA (reference sequence). The CDR3 totals 15 residues. Unmatched junction bases numbered 8, after V lost 5 bases and J lost 5 bases. CDR3 region: CSAPPASGGTGELFF. CDR3 nucleotide sequence: TGCAGTGCTCCCCCAGCTAGCGGGGGAACCGGGGAGCTGTTTTTT.

The V gene is TRBV20-1, the J gene TRBJ2-5; 10 bases match TRBD1. The end of the DNA is better explained by TRBJ2-7, so the J call may be wrong. Germline loops: CDR1 DFQATT, CDR2 SNEGSKA (reference sequence). CDR3 length: 14 amino acids. In nucleotides, the CDR3 is TGCAGTGCTCAACGGGACAGGGGAATATACGAGCAGTACTTC. This encodes CSAQRDRGIYEQYF.

The genes are TRBV9 and TRBJ2-1, with D maybe TRBD1 (6 bases). CDR3 length: 15 residues. Germline lookup yields CDR1 SGDLS and CDR2 YYNGEE. V was cut by 0 bases and J by 6 bases, with 13 bases left in between. The CDR3 bases are TGTGCCAGCAGCGTAGCACAGGGAGTTTTCAATGAGCAGTTCTTC. Residues: CASSVAQGVFNEQFF.